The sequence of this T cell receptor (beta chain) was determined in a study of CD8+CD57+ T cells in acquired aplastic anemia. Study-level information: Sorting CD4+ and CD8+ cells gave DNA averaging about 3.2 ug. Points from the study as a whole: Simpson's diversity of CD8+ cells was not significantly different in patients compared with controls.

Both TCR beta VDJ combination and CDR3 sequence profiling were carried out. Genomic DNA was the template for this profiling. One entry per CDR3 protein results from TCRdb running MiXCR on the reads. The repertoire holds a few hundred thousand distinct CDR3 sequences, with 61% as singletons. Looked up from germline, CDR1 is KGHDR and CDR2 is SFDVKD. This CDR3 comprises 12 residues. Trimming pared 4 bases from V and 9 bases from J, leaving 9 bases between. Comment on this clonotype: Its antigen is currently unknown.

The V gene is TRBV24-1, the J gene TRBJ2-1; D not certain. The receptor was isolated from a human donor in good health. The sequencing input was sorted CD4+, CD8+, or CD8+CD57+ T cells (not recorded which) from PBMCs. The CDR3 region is CATSDSDTEQFF. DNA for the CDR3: TGTGCCACCAGTGACTCCGACACTGAGCAGTTCTTC.